This TCR beta chain was captured in a study of T-cell reconstitution after alpha-beta-depleted transplantation in children. Findings and limits, study-wide: Several hundred rapidly expanded clones from non-depleted graft cells reportedly supplied alpha-beta T cells about two months post-transplant. Most T-cell counts and diversity one year after the transplant came from T cells that were newly produced.

CDR1 MNHEY and CDR2 SMNVEV come from the germline V gene (reference sequence). The CDR3 is 13 amino acids. J was trimmed by 5 bases and V by 6 bases; bases with no gene match: 4. Details on this clonotype: What it binds is not known.

Unique molecular identifiers featured in how the TCRbeta library was prepared. TCRdb re-called the PCR reads with MiXCR, one entry per CDR3 protein. In the table there are approximately 230,000 distinct CDR3 sequences, 20% to 30% of which are singletons. The clonotype comes from a female patient aged 2-15 years who had a stem cell transplant for congenital amegakaryocytic thrombocytopenia, so the T cells may come from the graft donor. The J gene is TRBJ1-5, the V gene TRBV27, with TRBD1 identical over 7 bases. Sequenced material: PBMCs, mostly from graft donor cells, taken 360 days after TCRalphabeta/CD19-depleted stem cell transplant. The CDR3 loop is CASRRDRYQPQHF. CDR3 bases: TGTGCCAGCAGACGGGACAGATATCAGCCCCAGCATTTT.